Listed below are T cell receptor beta chains from one sample, sequenced in a study of blood T cells in healthy people across ages. MiXCR, applied by TCRdb to the 5' RACE reads, yields one record per CDR3 protein. The sample records 850,000 to 1,300,000 distinct CDR3 sequences, 35% to 55% being singletons. Sequences were obtained from blood. Source of these receptors: an older woman in good health. CDR3s include the opening cysteine and the closing phenylalanine or tryptophan. A D gene is named only where the DNA matches it firmly. The size of a clone is reported for some rows only, either as once, few or many, or as a class for expanded clones.

d_gene	j_gene	v_gene	abundance	CDR3aa	CDR3nt
-	TRBJ2-5	TRBV20-1	-	CSARDPTGFQETQYF	TGCAGTGCTAGAGACCCCACAGGATTCCAAGAGACCCAGTACTTC
-	TRBJ2-3	TRBV12-3/TRBV12-4	-	CASSLSRLRADVQYF	TGTGCCAGCAGTTTATCCAGATTAAGAGCAGATGTGCAGTATTTT
-	TRBJ2-7	TRBV20-1	-	CSARNSGAYEQYF	TGCAGTGCTAGGAACTCCGGGGCCTACGAGCAGTACTTC
-	TRBJ2-7	TRBV20-1	few	CSARRYSYEQYF	TGCAGTGCTAGACGCTACTCCTACGAGCAGTACTTC
-	TRBJ2-3	TRBV20-1	few	CSAPNGQQHTDTQYF	TGCAGTGCTCCGAACGGGCAGCAACACACAGATACGCAGTATTTT
-	TRBJ2-1	TRBV20-1	few	CSARDPVARTNNEQFF	TGCAGTGCTAGAGATCCAGTAGCGCGCACTAACAATGAGCAGTTCTTC
-	TRBJ2-6	TRBV28	few	CASSFGVYVPGANVLTF	TGTGCCAGCAGTTTTGGGGTTTATGTTCCTGGGGCCAACGTCCTGACTTTC
-	TRBJ2-1	TRBV7-2	-	CASSLVGMRETHFF	TGTGCCAGCAGCTTAGTGGGGATGCGAGAGACCCATTTCTTC
TRBD2	TRBJ2-1	TRBV20-1	-	CSARLAGSRNEQFF	TGCAGTGCTAGACTAGCGGGGAGTCGGAATGAGCAGTTCTTC
TRBD1	TRBJ2-5	TRBV6-1	-	CASSRQGAVTRYF	TGTGCCAGCAGCCGACAGGGGGCGGTGACCCGGTACTTC
TRBD2	TRBJ2-1	TRBV5-1	few	CASSLTTSGTNEQFF	TGCGCCAGCAGCTTAACAACTAGCGGGACCAATGAGCAGTTCTTC
TRBD1	TRBJ2-7	TRBV27	-	CASSFKMTGNEQYF	TGTGCCAGCAGTTTTAAAATGACAGGGAACGAGCAGTACTTC
TRBD1	TRBJ1-5	TRBV6-1	-	CASTGQGSSQPQHF	TGTGCCAGCACGGGACAGGGGAGCAGTCAGCCCCAGCATTTT
-	TRBJ1-4	TRBV11-2	once	CASSGGGEEKLFF	TGTGCCAGCAGTGGGGGGGGCGAGGAAAAACTGTTTTTT
TRBD2	TRBJ2-5	TRBV20-1	few	CSAREREGRWEQYF	TGCAGTGCTCGTGAGCGGGAGGGCCGCTGGGAGCAGTACTTC
-	TRBJ2-7	TRBV9	-	CASSAGSTTYEQYF	TGTGCCAGCAGCGCTGGAAGCACAACCTACGAGCAGTACTTC
TRBD2	TRBJ2-1	TRBV7-2	few	CASSLSAGENEQFF	TGTGCCAGCAGCTTATCGGCGGGAGAAAATGAGCAGTTCTTC
-	TRBJ2-5	TRBV4-1	few	CASSQGLGGMETQYF	TGCGCCAGCAGCCAAGGTTTGGGCGGGATGGAGACCCAGTACTTC
-	TRBJ2-5	TRBV29-1	many	CSVEEGQETQYF	TGCAGCGTTGAGGAGGGTCAAGAGACCCAGTACTTC
TRBD1	TRBJ2-7	TRBV20-1	few	CSARDARGPYEQYF	TGCAGTGCTAGAGACGCCAGGGGGCCGTACGAGCAGTACTTC
-	TRBJ1-6	TRBV30	-	CAWKDSNSPLHF	TGTGCCTGGAAAGACTCTAATTCACCCCTCCACTTT
-	TRBJ2-3	TRBV5-1	many	CASSLIPIGTDTQYF	TGCGCCAGCAGCTTGATCCCAATAGGCACAGATACGCAGTATTTT
TRBD2	TRBJ2-7	TRBV7-9	-	CASSSLLAGGPYEQYF	TGTGCCAGCAGCTCACTTCTAGCGGGAGGGCCATACGAGCAGTACTTC
-	TRBJ1-2	TRBV29-1	few	CSVPRGQAGYGYTF	TGCAGCGTTCCAAGGGGCCAGGCTGGCTATGGCTACACCTTC
TRBD2	TRBJ2-3	TRBV7-6	-	CASSSGLVSTDTQYF	TGTGCCAGCAGCTCGGGACTAGTGAGCACAGATACGCAGTATTTT
TRBD2	TRBJ2-5	TRBV28	few	CASSLWASGQETQYF	TGTGCCAGCAGTTTATGGGCTAGCGGACAAGAGACCCAGTACTTC
TRBD2	TRBJ2-1	TRBV12-3/TRBV12-4	many	CASSLDGGRPSYNEQFF	TGTGCCAGCAGTTTAGACGGCGGGAGGCCGTCCTACAATGAGCAGTTCTTC
-	TRBJ1-2	TRBV29-1	few	CSVEGVSVPYGYTF	TGCAGCGTTGAAGGGGTCTCCGTACCATATGGCTACACCTTC
-	TRBJ1-1	TRBV20-1	once	CSAPQGSNTEAFF	TGCAGTGCCCCACAGGGTTCGAACACTGAAGCTTTCTTT
-	TRBJ1-2	TRBV29-1	few	CSVRGLEGNYGYTF	TGCAGCGTGCGGGGCCTTGAGGGTAACTATGGCTACACCTTC
-	TRBJ2-3	TRBV6-5	few	CASSYYRADTQYF	TGTGCCAGCAGTTATTATAGGGCGGATACGCAGTATTTT
-	TRBJ1-2	TRBV2	few	CASSEGRGTWVRYGYTF	TGTGCCAGCAGTGAAGGTCGAGGGACCTGGGTGCGCTATGGCTACACCTTC
TRBD1	TRBJ2-7	TRBV27	few	CASSVGQDYEQYF	TGTGCCAGCAGTGTCGGACAGGACTACGAGCAGTACTTC
-	TRBJ1-5	TRBV21-1	-	CASSKENRTNQPQHF	TGTGCCAGCAGCAAAGAAAACAGGACCAATCAGCCCCAGCATTTT
-	TRBJ2-7	TRBV14	-	CASRFGGNYEQYF	TGTGCCAGCAGGTTCGGGGGAAACTACGAGCAGTACTTC
TRBD1	TRBJ1-5	TRBV10-3	-	CAISDPVTGVKLGNQPQHF	TGTGCCATCAGTGACCCCGTGACAGGGGTTAAATTAGGCAATCAGCCCCAGCATTTT
TRBD2	TRBJ2-5	TRBV13	-	CASSARLAGEEETQYF	TGTGCCAGCAGCGCCCGACTAGCGGGAGAAGAAGAGACCCAGTACTTC
-	TRBJ1-5	TRBV6-2/TRBV6-3	-	CASNLNSNQPQHF	TGTGCCAGCAATCTGAATAGCAATCAGCCCCAGCATTTT
-	TRBJ2-1	TRBV7-9	-	CASSEDGLWYNEQFF	TGTGCCAGCAGCGAGGACGGATTATGGTACAATGAGCAGTTCTTC
-	TRBJ1-4	TRBV6-5	-	CASSRDSINEKLFF	TGTGCCAGCAGTAGGGACTCTATTAATGAAAAACTGTTTTTT
-	TRBJ2-3	TRBV6-2/TRBV6-3	many	CASSTPRLSSPTDTQYF	TGTGCCAGCAGTACTCCTCGACTCTCGTCCCCCACAGATACGCAGTATTTT
TRBD1	TRBJ2-1	TRBV7-2	-	CASTVRDRRNEQFF	TGTGCCAGCACCGTCCGGGACAGGAGAAATGAGCAGTTCTTC
TRBD1	TRBJ2-5	TRBV28	-	CASSSRDSSYQETQYF	TGTGCCAGCAGTTCTAGGGACAGCTCGTACCAAGAGACCCAGTACTTC
-	TRBJ1-2	TRBV5-1	few	CASSLAGAASVHGYTF	TGCGCCAGCAGCTTGGCTGGAGCCGCATCGGTCCATGGCTACACCTTC
TRBD1	TRBJ1-6	TRBV12-3/TRBV12-4	-	CASSLAGTGGSPLHF	TGTGCCAGCAGTCTCGCCGGGACAGGGGGATCACCCCTCCACTTT
-	TRBJ2-7	TRBV27	-	CASRGRMHRSYEQYF	TGTGCCAGCAGGGGCCGAATGCACCGATCCTACGAGCAGTACTTC
-	TRBJ2-3	TRBV14	-	CASSPLGELLPTDTQYF	TGTGCCAGCAGCCCCCTGGGGGAACTCCTACCAACAGATACGCAGTATTTT
TRBD2	TRBJ2-1	TRBV28	-	CASQNPGGRDEQFF	TGTGCCAGCCAAAACCCGGGGGGGCGGGATGAGCAGTTCTTC
TRBD2	TRBJ2-5	TRBV9	-	CASPGLAGGQETQYF	TGTGCCAGCCCGGGACTAGCGGGAGGGCAAGAGACCCAGTACTTC
TRBD2	TRBJ2-1	TRBV7-2	few	CASSLGSRTSGRNEQFF	TGTGCCAGCAGCTTAGGATCGAGGACTAGCGGGAGAAATGAGCAGTTCTTC
TRBD2	TRBJ2-7	TRBV5-1	few	CASSSTSGRFYEQYF	TGCGCCAGCAGCTCCACTAGCGGGAGGTTTTACGAGCAGTACTTC
-	TRBJ1-1	TRBV5-5	-	CASSLGTMNTEAFF	TGTGCCAGCAGCTTGGGAACCATGAACACTGAAGCTTTCTTT
TRBD2	TRBJ2-3	TRBV6-4	-	CASKIAGGPADTQYF	TGTGCCAGCAAAATAGCGGGAGGGCCAGCAGATACGCAGTATTTT
-	TRBJ2-7	TRBV7-9	few	CASSLRGGGVSYEQYF	TGCGCCAGCAGCTTACGGGGTGGGGGAGTCTCCTACGAGCAGTACTTC
-	TRBJ2-1	TRBV4-2	-	CASSQDLGLWDNEQFF	TGTGCCAGCAGCCAAGATCTTGGACTCTGGGACAATGAGCAGTTCTTC